These T cell receptor beta chains were read from a single sample in a study of blood T cell repertoires in COVID-19. The repertoire was sequenced with immunoSEQ multiplex PCR; TCRdb's copy has only in-frame clones and lacks some. Found here are around 120,000 clones, 79% of them singletons; the top ten hold roughly 4%. Sequenced: peripheral blood. Receptors originate from a woman older than 75 with acute or convalescent COVID-19. Both conserved end residues are part of each CDR3. The D gene is left open where the match is weak. Clone size appears in some rows only: once, few, many, or a class for an expanded clone.

j_gene	d_gene	v_gene	abundance	CDR3nt	CDR3aa
TRBJ2-7	TRBD2	TRBV4-2	-	TGTGCCAGCAGCCAAGAAGCCGGGACTAGCGGGGGGGCTCGGGAGCAGTACTTC	CASSQEAGTSGGAREQYF
TRBJ2-7	TRBD1	TRBV2	-	TGTGCCAGCAGTGATCCATTAGGGAAGGGACAGGGTTTTATCCACGAGCAGTACTTC	CASSDPLGKGQGFIHEQYF
TRBJ2-3	TRBD2	TRBV4-2	-	TGTGCCAGCAGCCAAGATCTAGCGGCCGGCACAGATACGCAGTATTTT	CASSQDLAAGTDTQYF
TRBJ2-4	-	TRBV18	-	TGTGCCAGCTCCCCCAGGGATCCAAACATTCAGTACTTC	CASSPRDPNIQYF
TRBJ1-6	-	TRBV5-1	once	TGCGCCAGCAGCTTGTTACAGGGAGGGGGATCCTATAATTCACCCCTCCACTTT	CASSLLQGGGSYNSPLHF
TRBJ2-7	-	TRBV2	few	TGTGCCAGCAGTGGGCCCTACGAGCAGTACTTC	CASSGPYEQYF
TRBJ2-5	-	TRBV7-3	-	TGTGCCAGCAGCGCCAACACTGGAGAGGCCCAGTACTTC	CASSANTGEAQYF
TRBJ2-3	-	TRBV5-1	-	TGCGCCAGCAGCCCTGACTCTTTCACAGATACGCAGTATTTT	CASSPDSFTDTQYF
TRBJ1-2	-	TRBV19	few	TGTGCCAGTAGTCCAACAGGAGACTATGGCTACACCTTC	CASSPTGDYGYTF
TRBJ2-2	TRBD1	TRBV27	-	TGTGCCAGCAGTTTCCGGGACAGGGCGTCCACCGGGGAGCTGTTTTTT	CASSFRDRASTGELFF
TRBJ1-1	TRBD1	TRBV10-3	-	TGTGCCATCAGTGAGCCCGGACAGGTGAACACTGAAGCTTTCTTT	CAISEPGQVNTEAFF
TRBJ1-5	TRBD1	TRBV28	-	TGTGCCAGCAGTTTGACAGGGCGCCAGCCCCAGCATTTT	CASSLTGRQPQHF
TRBJ2-7	-	TRBV7-9	medium-sized	TGTGCCAGCAGCTTAGACTTCTACGAGCAGTACTTC	CASSLDFYEQYF
TRBJ2-7	TRBD1	TRBV6-5	-	TGTGCCAGCAGCACCGGGACAGGGCAAGAGCAGTACTTC	CASSTGTGQEQYF
TRBJ2-3	TRBD2	TRBV5-4	-	TGTGCCAGCAGCTTGGACGGTAGCGGGAGTCGGGATACGCAGTATTTT	CASSLDGSGSRDTQYF
TRBJ2-2	TRBD1	TRBV5-6	-	TGTGCCAGCAGTAGTCCGGGGACAGTAAGCACCGGGGAGCTGTTTTTT	CASSSPGTVSTGELFF
TRBJ2-7	-	TRBV4-2	-	TGTACCAGCAGCCAAGATCAGGGGAACTCCTACGAGCAGTACTTC	CTSSQDQGNSYEQYF
TRBJ2-1	TRBD2	TRBV6-6	-	TGTGCCAGCAGATATGCCGGGCTAGCGGGAGTCAATGAGCAGTTCTTC	CASRYAGLAGVNEQFF
TRBJ1-6	TRBD1	TRBV11-3	once	TGTGCCAGCAGCGTCGCTGGGACAGCCGATTCACCCCTCCACTTT	CASSVAGTADSPLHF
TRBJ2-2	TRBD2	TRBV10-3	-	TGTGCCATCAGTCACGGACTAGCGGGAGGGGAGCTGTTTTTT	CAISHGLAGGELFF
TRBJ2-1	TRBD2	TRBV5-4	-	TGTGCCAGCAGCAATAGCGGGGAATACAATGAGCAGTTCTTC	CASSNSGEYNEQFF
TRBJ2-3	-	TRBV5-1	-	TGCGCCAGCAGCTACCGGGGGTCAGATACGCAGTATTTT	CASSYRGSDTQYF
TRBJ1-1	-	TRBV19	-	TGTGCCAGTAGTTTCCCGGGGGGCACTGAAGCTTTCTTT	CASSFPGGTEAFF
TRBJ2-1	TRBD2	TRBV4-3	-	TGCGCCAGCAGCCAAGATCTCGGACTAGCGGGTAACAATGAGCAGTTCTTC	CASSQDLGLAGNNEQFF
TRBJ1-1	TRBD1	TRBV2	-	TGTGCCAGCAATACGGACAGGGGTTTGACTGAAGCTTTCTTT	CASNTDRGLTEAFF
TRBJ2-1	TRBD1	TRBV28	-	TGTGCCAGCAGAGGGACAGGGAGAAACTACAATGAGCAGTTCTTC	CASRGTGRNYNEQFF
TRBJ2-1	TRBD2	TRBV2	-	TGTGCCAGCACCCAGGGACGGGGGGGGTTCAATGAGCAGTTCTTC	CASTQGRGGFNEQFF
TRBJ2-1	TRBD2	TRBV9	-	TGTGCCAGCAGCGTAGTTGCAGCGGGGGGCTACAATGAGCAGTTCTTC	CASSVVAAGGYNEQFF
TRBJ1-4	TRBD1	TRBV6-5	-	TGTGCCAGCAGTTACAGGGACAGGGGACCAGCTGAAAAACTGTTTTTT	CASSYRDRGPAEKLFF
TRBJ1-1	-	TRBV4-3	once	TGCGCCAGCAGCCAAGATCCGACGGTGCCAGGGGCTTTCTTT	CASSQDPTVPGAFF
TRBJ2-1	TRBD1	TRBV18	once	TGTGCCAGCTCAGAACAGGGGTCCACGGTTGAGCAGTTCTTC	CASSEQGSTVEQFF
TRBJ1-5	-	TRBV7-2	-	TGTGCCAGCAGCTCAACCGGGGCGGGGGATCAGCCCCAGCATTTT	CASSSTGAGDQPQHF
TRBJ1-3	-	TRBV6-5	-	TGTGCCAGCAGTTCCCCGGGGCAGGGGTTGAACACCATATATTTT	CASSSPGQGLNTIYF
TRBJ2-7	-	TRBV5-6	-	TGTGCCAGCAGTCGAGGGACACCCTACGAGCAGTACTTC	CASSRGTPYEQYF
TRBJ2-7	-	TRBV5-4	-	TGTGCCAGCAGCCCCGACAGCGTTGTCGAGCAGTACTTC	CASSPDSVVEQYF
TRBJ1-5	-	TRBV19	few	TGTGCCAGTAGTCGACGGGGGGCTTATAGCAATCAGCCCCAGCATTTT	CASSRRGAYSNQPQHF
TRBJ2-7	TRBD2	TRBV14	once	TGTGCCAGCAGTCGACTAGCGGGTGCCTACGAGCAGTACTTC	CASSRLAGAYEQYF
TRBJ2-3	-	TRBV5-1	few	TGCGCCAGCAGCTTGGCCTTCACAGATACGCAGTATTTT	CASSLAFTDTQYF
TRBJ1-3	-	TRBV9	-	TGTGCCAGCAGCGGTCCCGGGACAATTGGAAACACCATATATTTT	CASSGPGTIGNTIYF
TRBJ1-1	-	TRBV9	-	TGTGCCAGCAGGGAGACCCTGGCGGGCACTGAAGCTTTCTTT	CASRETLAGTEAFF
TRBJ2-2	TRBD1	TRBV5-6	few	TGTGCCAGCAGCTCCACAGGGGTTTCTTTTTACGGGGAGCTGTTTTTT	CASSSTGVSFYGELFF
TRBJ1-5	TRBD1	TRBV7-8	-	TGTGCCAGCAGCTTTGGGACAGACAATCAGCCCCAGCATTTT	CASSFGTDNQPQHF
TRBJ2-5	TRBD2	TRBV15	-	TGTGCCACCAGCAAAGGACTAGCGGGAGACGGGACCCAGTACTTC	CATSKGLAGDGTQYF
TRBJ1-4	-	TRBV2	few	TGTGCCTCCCAAGAGACAACTAATGAAAAACTGTTTTTT	CASQETTNEKLFF
TRBJ1-1	TRBD1	TRBV6-4	-	TGTGCCAGCAGAACAGGGGAGCGGTCTGAAGCTTTCTTT	CASRTGERSEAFF
TRBJ2-4	TRBD2	TRBV28	-	TGTGCCAGCAGTTTAGCCGCGTGGAGACCAGCGGGAGGGTCCGCCAAAAACATTCAGTACTTC	CASSLAAWRPAGGSAKNIQYF
TRBJ2-2	TRBD1	TRBV5-4	-	TGTGCCAGCAGCTTGTATGCAGGGGGCCCGACCGGGGAGCTGTTTTTT	CASSLYAGGPTGELFF
TRBJ2-6	-	TRBV4-3	-	TGCGCCAGCAGCCAGGGCTTCTTGGGGGCCAACGTCCTGACTTTC	CASSQGFLGANVLTF
TRBJ2-7	TRBD1	TRBV29-1	-	TGCAGCGTCCTCCGGGACAGGGGGCCCTACGAGCAGTACTTC	CSVLRDRGPYEQYF
TRBJ2-5	-	TRBV9	-	TGTGCCAGCAGCGCAGGACTGCGCGGAGGGGAGACCCAGTACTTC	CASSAGLRGGETQYF
TRBJ1-1	-	TRBV11-2	-	TGTGCCAGCAGCGTAACAGGGAACACTGAAGCTTTCTTT	CASSVTGNTEAFF
TRBJ2-1	-	TRBV28	-	TGTGCCAGCAGTTTGAGGCGGAGCATTTACAATGAGCAGTTCTTC	CASSLRRSIYNEQFF